These 6 T cell receptor beta chains were sequenced from one sample in a study of CD8+CD57+ T cells in acquired aplastic anemia. Patients included in sequencing had previously demonstrated CD8+CD57+ cell expansion by flow cytometry. For CDR3 and TCR beta VDJ profiling, genomic DNA was the template used. TCRdb reprocessed the reads via MiXCR and lists one record per CDR3 protein. The sample lists fewer than 250,000 distinct CDR3 sequences, around 45% occurring once. The sequencing input was sorted CD4+, CD8+, or CD8+CD57+ T cells (not recorded which) from PBMCs. The source of these receptors is a human donor with aplastic anemia.

This clonotype appeared many times. This chain uses TRBV9 with TRBJ2-1; D gene uncertain. CDR3 length: 14 amino acids. V lost 4 bases and J 5 bases, leaving 13 bases between the germline ends. The germline V gene has CDR1 SGDLS and CDR2 YYNGEE. CDR3: CASSPWGSHNEQFF. The CDR3 DNA sequence: TGTGCCAGCAGCCCGTGGGGAAGCCACAATGAGCAGTTCTTC. Supplemented by reference TRBV9 and TRBJ2-1, the full variable domain reads DSGVTQTPKHLITATGQRVTLRCSPRSGDLSVYWYQQSLDQGLQFLIQYYNGEERAKGNILERFSAQQFPDLHSELNLSSLELGDSALYFCASSPWGSHNEQFFGPGTRLTVL.

This clonotype was seen just once. This chain links TRBV5-1 with TRBJ2-7; 8 bases agree with TRBD1. V was clipped by 4 bases and J by 4 bases; unmatched bases: 7. CDR1 is SGHRS, CDR2 YFSETQ, per germline. The length of the CDR3 is 14 residues. CDR3 region: CASSIDRDRYEQYF. The CDR3 nucleotides read TGCGCCAGCAGCATAGACAGGGACAGGTACGAGCAGTACTTC.

This clonotype was observed many times. The chain combines TRBV6-1 with TRBJ1-2; no definite D call. V lost 2 bases and J lost 3, with 13 bases in between. The CDR3 loop spans 15 amino acids. Germline V gene lookup returns CDR1 MNHNS and CDR2 SASEGT. CDR3 coding DNA: TGTGCCAGCAGTGAAAGGGCGGAGAGCGACTATGGCTACACCTTC. Its translation: CASSERAESDYGYTF.

This clonotype came up many times. This chain links TRBV7-9 with TRBJ1-2; D ambiguous. The V and J ends lost 4 bases and 3 bases respectively, with 12 bases between them. This CDR3 is 14 amino acids long. Germline V lookup: CDR1 SEHNR, CDR2 FQNEAQ (reference sequence). CDR3 region: CASSSSINYYGYTF. DNA of the CDR3: TGTGCCAGCAGCTCTAGTATAAATTACTATGGCTACACCTTC.

This clonotype was recorded many times. This sequence joins TRBV4-2 and TRBJ1-2, with unresolved D. The V gene lost 1 base and the J gene lost 8 bases, with 14 bases spanning the gap. Germline V gives CDR1 LGHNA, CDR2 YNFKEQ. The CDR3 runs 14 residues. In DNA form, the CDR3 reads TGTGCCAGCAGCCAAGCGGGCGGAGGAGAGGGCTACACCTTC. As protein: CASSQAGGGEGYTF.

With regard to this clonotype: The CDR3 does not end in the conserved phenylalanine or tryptophan, so this is likely a read error. As DNA, the CDR3 is TGTGCCAGCAGCTTGTATGGAGCTGGAAACACCATATATTCT. Translated: CASSLYGAGNTIYS. The chain uses TRBV5-4 and TRBJ1-3; D is ambiguous. CDR1 is SGHNT, CDR2 YYREEE, per germline (reference sequence). The ends were cut back, 1 base at V and 2 bases at J, with 7 bases in the middle. The CDR3 is made up of 14 amino acids.